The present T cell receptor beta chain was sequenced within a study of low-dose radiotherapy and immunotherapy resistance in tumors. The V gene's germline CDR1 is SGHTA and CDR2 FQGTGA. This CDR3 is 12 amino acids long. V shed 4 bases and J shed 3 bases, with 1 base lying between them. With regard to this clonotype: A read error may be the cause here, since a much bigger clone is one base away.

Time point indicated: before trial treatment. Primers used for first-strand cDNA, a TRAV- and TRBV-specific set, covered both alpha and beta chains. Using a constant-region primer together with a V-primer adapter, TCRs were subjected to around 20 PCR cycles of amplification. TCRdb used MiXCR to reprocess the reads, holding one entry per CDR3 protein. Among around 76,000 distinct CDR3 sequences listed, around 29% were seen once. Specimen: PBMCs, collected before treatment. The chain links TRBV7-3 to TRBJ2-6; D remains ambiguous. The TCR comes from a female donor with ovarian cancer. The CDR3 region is CASSYGANVLTF. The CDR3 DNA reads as TGTGCCAGCAGCTATGGGGCCAACGTCCTGACTTTC.